This T cell receptor (beta chain) was observed in a study of shared clonotypes between healthy human individuals. Study overall: There were three CD4 naive, three CD4 memory, two CD8 naive and one CD8 memory plates per donor. Study-level results: There were few donors, and this limited the genetic and exposure-history diversity represented.

The assay was run at deep level. The input for sorted-subset replicate PCRs was around 0.2 ug DNA, around 30,000 T cell genomes. Produced via immunoSEQ multiplex PCR; TCRdb's table is partial and in-frame only. The sample lists about 2 million clones; 85% to 95% were seen once. With regard to this clone: Its cognate antigen is unknown.

Between the trimmed V and J ends, which lost 0 bases and 5 bases, there was a span of 8 bases. Germline V gene lookup returns CDR1 MNHNS and CDR2 SASEGT. CDR3 length: 13 residues. Sequenced material: naive CD4+ T cells sorted from blood. Subset of the sample: CD45RA+ positively selected. This receptor was taken from a man in his late teens or twenties in good health. This chain uses TRBV6-1 with TRBJ2-7; D uncertain. The CDR3 bases are TGTGCCAGCAGTGAAGCGCGTGGGGACGAGCAGTACTTC. Encoded protein: CASSEARGDEQYF.